The source of this T cell receptor (beta chain) is a study of memory CD4+ T cells and cytomegalovirus serostatus. Unmatched junction bases numbered 3, after V lost 3 bases and J lost 1 base. The CDR3 is 17 amino acids. Germline CDR1 reads SGDLS; CDR2 reads YYNGEE. Using immunoSEQ multiplex PCR, the repertoire was profiled, and TCRdb retains in-frame clones only, with some absent. Seen here are around 99,000 clones, approximately 80% observed once, and the top ten hold less than 4.5%. The sort gate was single viable CD3+CD4+CD8-CD45RO+ cells for memory CD4+ T cells. Sequenced: memory CD4+ T cells from blood. The chain recombines TRBV9 with TRBJ2-1, with 14 nucleotides matching TRBD2. The receptor was derived from an adult in good health and CMV-seropositive. The CDR3 reads CASSEGTSGGSYNEQFF. As DNA, the CDR3 is TGTGCCAGCAGCGAAGGGACTAGCGGGGGTTCCTACAATGAGCAGTTCTTC. Full variable domain (missing parts from reference TRBV9 and TRBJ2-1): DSGVTQTPKHLITATGQRVTLRCSPRSGDLSVYWYQQSLDQGLQFLIQYYNGEERAKGNILERFSAQQFPDLHSELNLSSLELGDSALYFCASSEGTSGGSYNEQFFGPGTRLTVL.